The T cell receptor beta chain described here comes from a study of human T cells and chemical hapten exposure. TCRdb reprocessed the RACE reads via MiXCR and lists one record per CDR3 protein. The sample has a few hundred thousand distinct CDR3 sequences; more than 6.5% are singletons. Study conclusions and caveats: As patch test score rose, PT1 expanded TCR counts tended to rise as well.

The time point is: pre-sensitization, week 0. Treatment denoted: therapeutic diphenylcyclopropenone sensitization with weekly scalp DPC. Sample donors consisted of patients with alopecia, aged 18 to 70 years, who were suitable for DPC. The authors' total RNA extraction used unfractionated whole blood. With respect to this clonotype: Its antigen remains unknown.

V lost 0 bases to trimming and J lost 4 bases; unmatched junction nucleotides: 1. This CDR3 comprises 15 residues. From germline, CDR1 is MGHRA and CDR2 YSYEKL. The chain carries TRBV4-1 and TRBJ2-5; 11 nucleotides match TRBD2. The source is a middle-aged woman with alopecia areata. Some clones in this sample may be carry-over from other donors' samples. Sequences were derived from whole blood, sampled in connection with sensitization to the hapten diphenylcyclopropenone (DPC). The CDR3 sequence is CASSQDGLAGETQYF. The CDR3 DNA follows: TGCGCCAGCAGCCAAGACGGACTAGCGGGAGAGACCCAGTACTTC.